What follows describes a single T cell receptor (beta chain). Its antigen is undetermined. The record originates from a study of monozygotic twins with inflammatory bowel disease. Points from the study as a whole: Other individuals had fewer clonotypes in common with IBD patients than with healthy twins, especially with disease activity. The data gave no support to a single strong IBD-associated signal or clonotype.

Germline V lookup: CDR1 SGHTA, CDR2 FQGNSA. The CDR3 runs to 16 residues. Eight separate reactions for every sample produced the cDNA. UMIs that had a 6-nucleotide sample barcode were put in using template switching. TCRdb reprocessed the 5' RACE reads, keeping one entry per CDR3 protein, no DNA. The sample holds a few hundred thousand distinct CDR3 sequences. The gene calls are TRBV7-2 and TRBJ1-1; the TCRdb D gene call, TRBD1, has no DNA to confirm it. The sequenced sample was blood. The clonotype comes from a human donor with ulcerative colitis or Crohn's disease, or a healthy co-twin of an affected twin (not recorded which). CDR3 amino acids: CASSPPGRGRWTEAFF.